This paragraph reports one T cell receptor (beta chain). Antigen unknown. This record belongs to a study of human T cells and chemical hapten exposure. The study's findings and limits: DPC sensitization produced no change in TCRs with frequency above 1 in 1000. Patch test scores rose with PT1 expanded TCR counts, a positive correlation.

Noted time point: patch test 3, about 24 weeks after DPC sensitization. Indicated treatment: therapeutic diphenylcyclopropenone sensitization with weekly scalp DPC. Phlebotomy was performed prior to application of every patch test. TCRdb independently ran MiXCR on the RACE reads; one entry per CDR3 protein. The table lists about 90,000 distinct CDR3 sequences, 11% of them singletons. The CDR3 is 14 amino acids. J gave up 4 bases and V 5 bases, and 4 bases lay outside the gene matches. Germline V gene lookup returns CDR1 MNHNS and CDR2 SASEGT. This sample comprised whole blood, obtained in connection with sensitization to the hapten diphenylcyclopropenone (DPC). The receptor was isolated from a woman aged 30 to 39 with alopecia areata. Some clones in this sample may be carry-over from other donors' samples. This chain uses TRBV6-1 with TRBJ1-1; 10 bases align to TRBD1. The CDR3 loop is CASSTRTGGTEAFF. As DNA, the CDR3 is TGTGCCAGCAGTACCCGGACAGGGGGCACTGAAGCTTTCTTT.